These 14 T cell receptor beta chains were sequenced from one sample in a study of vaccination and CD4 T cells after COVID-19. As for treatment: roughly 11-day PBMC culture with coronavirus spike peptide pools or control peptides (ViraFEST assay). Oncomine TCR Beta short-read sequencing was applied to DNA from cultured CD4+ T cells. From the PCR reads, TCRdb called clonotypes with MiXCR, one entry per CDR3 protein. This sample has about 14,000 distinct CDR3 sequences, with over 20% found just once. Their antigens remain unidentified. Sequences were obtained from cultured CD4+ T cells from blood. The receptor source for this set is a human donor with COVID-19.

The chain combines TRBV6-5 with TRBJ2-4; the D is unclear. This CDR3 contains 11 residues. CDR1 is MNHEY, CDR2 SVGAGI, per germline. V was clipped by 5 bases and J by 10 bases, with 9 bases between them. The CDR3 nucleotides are TGTGCCAGCAGTCTACTCGGGATTCAGTACTTC. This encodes CASSLLGIQYF.

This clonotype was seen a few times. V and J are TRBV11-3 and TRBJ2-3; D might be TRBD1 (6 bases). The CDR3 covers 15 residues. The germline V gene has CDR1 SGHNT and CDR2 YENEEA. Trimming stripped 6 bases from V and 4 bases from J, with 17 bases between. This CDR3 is CASSLRPGAADTQYF. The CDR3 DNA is TGTGCCAGCAGTCTCAGGCCAGGGGCGGCAGATACGCAGTATTTT.

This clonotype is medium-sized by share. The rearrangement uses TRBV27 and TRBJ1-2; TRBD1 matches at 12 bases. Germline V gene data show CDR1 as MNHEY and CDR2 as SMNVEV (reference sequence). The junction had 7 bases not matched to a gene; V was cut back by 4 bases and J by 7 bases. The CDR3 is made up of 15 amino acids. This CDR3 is CASSSPGQGALGYTF. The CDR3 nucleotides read TGTGCCAGCAGTTCCCCGGGACAGGGGGCGCTTGGCTACACCTTC.

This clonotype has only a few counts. CDR3 sequence (DNA): TGTGCCATCAGGCCTAGCGGGGGGGCGGCTGAGACCCAGTACTTC. It translates to CAIRPSGGAAETQYF. V and J are TRBV10-3 and TRBJ2-5, with 12 bases lining up with TRBD2. J gave up 5 bases and V 6 bases, and 7 bases lay outside the gene matches. The germline V gene has CDR1 ENHRY and CDR2 SYGVKD. CDR3 length: 15 residues.

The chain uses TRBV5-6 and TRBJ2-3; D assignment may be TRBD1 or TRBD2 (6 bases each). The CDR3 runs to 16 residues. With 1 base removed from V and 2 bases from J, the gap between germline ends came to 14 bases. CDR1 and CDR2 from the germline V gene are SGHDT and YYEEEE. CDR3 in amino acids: CASSLKGGGNTDTQYF. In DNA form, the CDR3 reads TGTGCCAGCAGCTTGAAGGGGGGCGGGAACACAGATACGCAGTATTTT.

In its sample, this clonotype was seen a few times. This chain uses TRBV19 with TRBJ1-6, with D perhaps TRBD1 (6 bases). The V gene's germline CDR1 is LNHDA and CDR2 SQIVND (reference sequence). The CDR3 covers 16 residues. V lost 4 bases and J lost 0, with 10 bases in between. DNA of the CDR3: TGTGCCAGTAGTACAAAAGGGGGCTCCTATAATTCACCCCTCCACTTT. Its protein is CASSTKGGSYNSPLHF.

The chain's CDR3 is CASSPGQGRNSPLHF. CDR3 bases: TGTGCCAGCAGCCCCGGACAGGGACGAAATTCACCCCTCCACTTT. This chain uses TRBV5-8 with TRBJ1-6, with 8 positions matching TRBD1. This CDR3 is built from 15 residues. Germline V gene sequence: CDR1 SGHTS, CDR2 YDEGEE. V shed 4 bases, J shed 7 bases, and the junction held 7 bases outside the gene matches.

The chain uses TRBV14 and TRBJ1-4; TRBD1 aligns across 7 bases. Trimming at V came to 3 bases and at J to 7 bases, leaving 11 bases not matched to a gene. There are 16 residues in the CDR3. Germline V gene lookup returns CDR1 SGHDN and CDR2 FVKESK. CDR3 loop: CASSHTGAGHPEKLFF. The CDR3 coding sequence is TGTGCCAGCAGCCATACAGGGGCAGGACACCCTGAAAAACTGTTTTTT.

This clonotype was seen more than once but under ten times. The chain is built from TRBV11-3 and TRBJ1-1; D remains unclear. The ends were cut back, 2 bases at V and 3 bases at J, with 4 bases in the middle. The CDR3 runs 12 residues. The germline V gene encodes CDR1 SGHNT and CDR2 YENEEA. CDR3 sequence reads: CASSLQDTEAFF. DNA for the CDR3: TGTGCCAGCAGCTTACAGGACACTGAAGCTTTCTTT.

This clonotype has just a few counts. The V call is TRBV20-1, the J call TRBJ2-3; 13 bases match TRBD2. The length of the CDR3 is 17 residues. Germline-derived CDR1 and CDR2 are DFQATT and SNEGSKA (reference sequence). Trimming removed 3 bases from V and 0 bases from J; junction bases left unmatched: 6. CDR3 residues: CSASPWTSGGSTDTQYF. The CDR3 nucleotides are TGCAGTGCTAGCCCATGGACTAGCGGGGGAAGCACAGATACGCAGTATTTT.

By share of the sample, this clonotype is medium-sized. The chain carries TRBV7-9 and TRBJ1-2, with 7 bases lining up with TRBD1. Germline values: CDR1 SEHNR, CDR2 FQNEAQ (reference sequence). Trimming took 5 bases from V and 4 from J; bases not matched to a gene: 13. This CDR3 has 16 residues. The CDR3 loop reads CASSPQDRAPSYGYTF. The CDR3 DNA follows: TGTGCCAGCAGCCCCCAAGACAGGGCCCCTTCCTATGGCTACACCTTC.

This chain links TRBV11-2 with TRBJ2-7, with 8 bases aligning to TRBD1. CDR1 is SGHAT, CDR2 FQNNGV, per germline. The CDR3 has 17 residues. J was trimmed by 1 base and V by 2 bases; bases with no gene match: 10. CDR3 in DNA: TGTGCCAGCAGCTTAAGAGGGTCAGGGGGCGGTTCCTACGAGCAGTACTTC. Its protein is CASSLRGSGGGSYEQYF.

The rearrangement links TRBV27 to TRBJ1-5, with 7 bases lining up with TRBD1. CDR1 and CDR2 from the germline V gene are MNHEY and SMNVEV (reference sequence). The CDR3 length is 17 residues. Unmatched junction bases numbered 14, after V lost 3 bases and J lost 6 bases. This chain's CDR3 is CASSFLPRQGGTQPQHF. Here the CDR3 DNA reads TGTGCCAGCAGTTTCCTACCACGACAGGGTGGAACTCAGCCCCAGCATTTT.

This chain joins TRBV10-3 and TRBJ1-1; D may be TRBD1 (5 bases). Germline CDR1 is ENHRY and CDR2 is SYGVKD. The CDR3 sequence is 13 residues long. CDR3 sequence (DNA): TGTGCATCGGTCGGGACGGTGAACACTGAAGCTTTCTTT. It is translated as CASVGTVNTEAFF.